The 2 T cell receptor beta chains given below trace back to one sample, sequenced in a study of Graves' ophthalmopathy and Graves' hyperthyroidism. For repertoire sequencing, the TCR beta CDR3 regions were amplified from RNA transcripts. Second-round multiplex PCR followed a first-round RT-PCR using HTBI primers. TCRdb ran MiXCR on the multiplex PCR reads and lists one entry per CDR3 protein. The sample has hundreds of thousands of distinct CDR3 sequences; about two fifths are singletons. The sequenced sample was peripheral blood. These receptors all come from an adult man with Graves' ophthalmopathy.

The sample holds one count of this clonotype. V gene TRBV2 combines with J gene TRBJ2-7; possibly TRBD1 or TRBD2 for D (5 bases each). Trimming left V 4 bases short and J 6 bases short, with 7 bases between. Germline values: CDR1 SNHLY, CDR2 FYNNEI. CDR3 length: 11 amino acids. Here the CDR3 reads CASSVGAEQYF. CDR3 nucleotide sequence: TGTGCCAGCAGTGTCGGGGCCGAGCAGTACTTC.

DNA of the CDR3: TGTGCCAGCAGCCCGACAGGGGGTACCACTGAAGCTTTCTTT. Translated: CASSPTGGTTEAFF. This chain joins TRBV7-8 and TRBJ1-1; 9 nucleotides match TRBD1. V shed 5 bases and J 4 bases; nucleotides not matched to a gene: 5. The CDR3 is 14 amino acids. CDR1 is SGHVS and CDR2 is FQNEAQ in the germline V gene.